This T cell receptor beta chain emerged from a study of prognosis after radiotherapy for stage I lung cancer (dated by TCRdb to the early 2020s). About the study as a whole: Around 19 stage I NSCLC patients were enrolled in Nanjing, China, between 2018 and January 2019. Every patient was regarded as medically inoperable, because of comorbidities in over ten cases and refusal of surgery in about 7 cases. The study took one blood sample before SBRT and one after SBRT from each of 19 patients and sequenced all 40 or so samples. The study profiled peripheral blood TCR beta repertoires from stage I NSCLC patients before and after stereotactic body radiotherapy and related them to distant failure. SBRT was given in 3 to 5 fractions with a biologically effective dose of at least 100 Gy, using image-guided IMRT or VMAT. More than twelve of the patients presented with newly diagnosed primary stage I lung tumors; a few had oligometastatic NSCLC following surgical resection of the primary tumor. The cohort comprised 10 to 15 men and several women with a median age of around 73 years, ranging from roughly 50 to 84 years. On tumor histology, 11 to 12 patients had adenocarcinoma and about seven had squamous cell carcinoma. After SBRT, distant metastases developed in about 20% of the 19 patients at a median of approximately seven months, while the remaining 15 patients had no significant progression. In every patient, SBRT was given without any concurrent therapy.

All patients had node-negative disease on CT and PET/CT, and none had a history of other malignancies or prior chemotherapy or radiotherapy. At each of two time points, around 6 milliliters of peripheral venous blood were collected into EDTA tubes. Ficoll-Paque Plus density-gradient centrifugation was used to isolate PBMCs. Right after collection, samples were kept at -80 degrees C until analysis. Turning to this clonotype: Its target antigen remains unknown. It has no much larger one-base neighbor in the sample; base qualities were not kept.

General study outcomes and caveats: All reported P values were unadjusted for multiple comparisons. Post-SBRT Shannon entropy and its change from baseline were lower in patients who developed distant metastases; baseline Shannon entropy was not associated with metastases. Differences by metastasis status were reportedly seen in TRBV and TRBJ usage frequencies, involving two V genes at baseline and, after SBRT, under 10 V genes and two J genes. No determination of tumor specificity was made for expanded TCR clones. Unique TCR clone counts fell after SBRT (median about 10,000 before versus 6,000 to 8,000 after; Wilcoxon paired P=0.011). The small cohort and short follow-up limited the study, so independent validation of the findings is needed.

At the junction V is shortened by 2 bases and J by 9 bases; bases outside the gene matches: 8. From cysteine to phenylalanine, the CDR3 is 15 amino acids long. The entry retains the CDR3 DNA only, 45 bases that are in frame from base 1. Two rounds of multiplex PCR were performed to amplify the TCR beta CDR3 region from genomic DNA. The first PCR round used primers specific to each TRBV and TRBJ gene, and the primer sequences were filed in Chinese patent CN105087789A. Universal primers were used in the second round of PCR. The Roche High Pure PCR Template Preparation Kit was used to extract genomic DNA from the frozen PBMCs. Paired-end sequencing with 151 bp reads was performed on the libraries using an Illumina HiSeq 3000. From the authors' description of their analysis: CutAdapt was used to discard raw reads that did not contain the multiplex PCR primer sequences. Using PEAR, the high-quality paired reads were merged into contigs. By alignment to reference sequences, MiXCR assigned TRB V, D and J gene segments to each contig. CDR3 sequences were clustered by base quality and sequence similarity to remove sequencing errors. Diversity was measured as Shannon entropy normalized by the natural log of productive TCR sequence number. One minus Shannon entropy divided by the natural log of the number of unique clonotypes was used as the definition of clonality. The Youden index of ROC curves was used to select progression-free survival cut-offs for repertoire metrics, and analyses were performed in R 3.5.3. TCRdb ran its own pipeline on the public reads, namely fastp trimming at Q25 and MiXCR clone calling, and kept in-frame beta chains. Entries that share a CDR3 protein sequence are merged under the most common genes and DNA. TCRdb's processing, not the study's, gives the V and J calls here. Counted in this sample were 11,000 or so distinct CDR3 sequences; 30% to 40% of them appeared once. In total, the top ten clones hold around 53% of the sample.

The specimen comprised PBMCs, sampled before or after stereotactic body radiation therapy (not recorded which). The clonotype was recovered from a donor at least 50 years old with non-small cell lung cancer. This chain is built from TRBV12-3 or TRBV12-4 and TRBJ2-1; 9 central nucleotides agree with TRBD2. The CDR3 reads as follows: CASSLWFGLAPEQFF. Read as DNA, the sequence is TGTGCCAGCAGTTTATGGTTCGGACTAGCGCCTGAGCAGTTCTTC.